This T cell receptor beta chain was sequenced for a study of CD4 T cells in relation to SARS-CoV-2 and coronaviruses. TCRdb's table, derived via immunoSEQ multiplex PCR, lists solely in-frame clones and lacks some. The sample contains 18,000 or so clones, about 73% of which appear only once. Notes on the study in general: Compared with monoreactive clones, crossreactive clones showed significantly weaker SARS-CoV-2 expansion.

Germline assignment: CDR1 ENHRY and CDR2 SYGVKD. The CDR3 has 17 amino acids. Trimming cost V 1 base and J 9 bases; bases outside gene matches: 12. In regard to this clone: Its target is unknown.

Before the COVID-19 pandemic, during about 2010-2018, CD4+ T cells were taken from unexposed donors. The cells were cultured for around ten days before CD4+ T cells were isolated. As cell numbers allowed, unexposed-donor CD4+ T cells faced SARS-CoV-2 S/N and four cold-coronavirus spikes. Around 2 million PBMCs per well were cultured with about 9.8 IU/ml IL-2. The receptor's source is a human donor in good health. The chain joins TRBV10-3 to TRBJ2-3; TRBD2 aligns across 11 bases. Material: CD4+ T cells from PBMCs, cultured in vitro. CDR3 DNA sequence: TGTGCCATCAGTGAGTATGGTAGCGGGAGGGCCCCTAGAACGCAGTATTTT. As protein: CAISEYGSGRAPRTQYF.